The 6 T cell receptor beta chains given below trace back to one sample, sequenced in a study of molecular identifiers for immune sequencing clone quantification. Via MiXCR, TCRdb re-called the PCR reads, giving one row per CDR3 protein. The sample holds a few hundred thousand distinct CDR3 sequences, roughly 26% seen once. The sequenced sample was naive CD8+ T cells from blood, with Jurkat cell RNA spiked in. Specified subset: FACS-sorted CD8+CD4-CCR7+CD45RA+ naive T cells. These receptors originate from a human donor in good health. Some libraries in this study had Jurkat cell RNA spiked in.

In this sample, this clonotype turned up a few times. The rearrangement links TRBV11-2 to TRBJ2-1; 8 bases map to TRBD1. The CDR3 has 16 amino acids. Germline lookup yields CDR1 SGHAT and CDR2 FQNNGV. Trimming took 4 bases from V and 3 from J; bases not matched to a gene: 8. The CDR3 DNA sequence: TGTGCCAGCAGCTCTACTCTAGGACAGGGCTACAATGAGCAGTTCTTC. Amino acid sequence: CASSSTLGQGYNEQFF.

This clonotype has a single count. The genes are TRBV20-1 and TRBJ2-7; no definite D call. Germline V gives CDR1 DFQATT, CDR2 SNEGSKA (reference sequence). Trimming took 1 base from V and 2 from J, leaving 12 bases between them. The CDR3 spans 14 residues. CDR3 in amino acids: CSARGDLPPYEQYF. Written as DNA, the CDR3 is TGCAGTGCTAGAGGGGATTTGCCCCCCTACGAGCAGTACTTC.

This clonotype was seen many times. The chain combines TRBV2 with TRBJ2-3; no firm D call. The germline CDR1 and CDR2 sequences are SNHLY and FYNNEI. The CDR3 runs to 15 residues. The ends were cut back, 5 bases at V and 2 bases at J, with 14 bases in the middle. CDR3 nucleotide sequence: TGTGCCAGCAGTTCTGGTTTGGCGGTCACAGATACGCAGTATTTT. This encodes CASSSGLAVTDTQYF. The whole variable domain, remainder taken from reference TRBV2 and TRBJ2-3, is EPEVTQTPSHQVTQMGQEVILRCVPISNHLYFYWYRQILGQKVEFLVSFYNNEISEKSEIFDDQFSVERPDGSNFTLKIRSTKLEDSAMYFCASSSGLAVTDTQYFGPGTRLTVL.

This clonotype was seen at least ten times. The chain links TRBV6-6 to TRBJ2-5; 10 nucleotides agree with TRBD2. V shed 3 bases, J shed 4 bases, and the junction held 8 bases outside the gene matches. This CDR3 is 16 amino acids long. Per germline, CDR1 MNHNY and CDR2 SVGAGI (reference sequence). This chain's CDR3 is CASSYASGRPTETQYF. The CDR3 nucleotides read TGTGCCAGCAGTTATGCTAGCGGGAGACCGACAGAGACCCAGTACTTC.

Note on this clonotype: This may arise from a read error, as a much more abundant clone is one base away. The chain joins TRBV13 to TRBJ1-1, with TRBD1 matching 7 bases. This CDR3 spans 16 amino acids. Trimming removed 1 base from V and 3 bases from J; junction bases left unmatched: 8. Germline CDR1 and CDR2: PRHDT and FYEKMQ (reference sequence). CDR3 loop: CASSLERSGGDTEAFF. The CDR3, as DNA: TGTGCCAGCAGCTTAGAGAGGTCAGGGGGAGACACTGAAGCTTTCTTT.

There are a few counts of this clonotype. The chain joins TRBV6-5 to TRBJ2-7; no firm D call. The CDR3 runs 15 residues. With 0 bases removed from V and 2 bases from J, the gap between germline ends came to 11 bases. Germline V gene data show CDR1 as MNHEY and CDR2 as SVGAGI. The CDR3 nucleotides read TGTGCCAGCAGTTACTCCCCGGGCCTAGCCTACGAGCAGTACTTC. Translation gives CASSYSPGLAYEQYF.